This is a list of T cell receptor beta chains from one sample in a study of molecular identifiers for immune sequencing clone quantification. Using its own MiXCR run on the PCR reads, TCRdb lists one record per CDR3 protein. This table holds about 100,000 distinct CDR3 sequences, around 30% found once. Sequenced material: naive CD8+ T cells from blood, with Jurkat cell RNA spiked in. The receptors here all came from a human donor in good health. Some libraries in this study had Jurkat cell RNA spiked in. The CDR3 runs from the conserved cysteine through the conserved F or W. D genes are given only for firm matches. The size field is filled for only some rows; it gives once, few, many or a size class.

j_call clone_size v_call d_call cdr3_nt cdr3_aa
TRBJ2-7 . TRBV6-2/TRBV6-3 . TGTGCCAGCAGTTACTCGATTAGCTCCTACGAGCAGTACTTC CASSYSISSYEQYF
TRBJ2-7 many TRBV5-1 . TGCGCCAGCAGCTTGGTAGAGAGGCACGAGCAGTACTTC CASSLVERHEQYF
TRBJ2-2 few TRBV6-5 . TGTGCCAGCAGTTACCAGGTTCAAAACACCGGGGAGCTGTTTTTT CASSYQVQNTGELFF
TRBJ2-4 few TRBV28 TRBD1 TGTGCCAGCAGTTTCGGGACAGGGGTAAACATTCAGTACTTC CASSFGTGVNIQYF
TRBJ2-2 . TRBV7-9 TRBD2 TGTGCCAGCGGGAAGGCGGGAGCGAACACCGGGGAGCTGTTTTTT CASGKAGANTGELFF
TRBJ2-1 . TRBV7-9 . TGTGCCAGCACCCGGGATAGGAATGAGCAGTTCTTC CASTRDRNEQFF
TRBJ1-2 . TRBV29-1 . TGCAGCGTTGCCTTAGGGGTTCTCGGCTATGGCTACACCTTC CSVALGVLGYGYTF
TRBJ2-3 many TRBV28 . TGTGCCAGCAGTACCGACAGATTGAGCACAGATACGCAGTATTTT CASSTDRLSTDTQYF
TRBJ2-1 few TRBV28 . TGTGCCAGCAGTGTAGAAGGGGAGGACTACAATGAGCAGTTCTTC CASSVEGEDYNEQFF
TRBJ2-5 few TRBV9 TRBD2 TGTGCCAGCAGCGTCGGGACTAGGGCGTACCAAGAGACCCAGTACTTC CASSVGTRAYQETQYF
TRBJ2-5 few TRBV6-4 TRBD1 TGTGCCAGCAGTGACTCTAATTCGGGACAGGGGGTTTATGAGACCCAGTACTTC CASSDSNSGQGVYETQYF
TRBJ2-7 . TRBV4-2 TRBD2 TGTGCCAGCAGCCAAGATTCACTAGCGGGTCGCTACGAGCAGTACTTC CASSQDSLAGRYEQYF
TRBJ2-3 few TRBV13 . TGTGCCAGCAGCCCTTCAGTTTGGTCAGATACGCAGTATTTT CASSPSVWSDTQYF
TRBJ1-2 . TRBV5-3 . TGTGCCAGCAGCTTAGATGCCAACTATGGCTACACCTTC CASSLDANYGYTF
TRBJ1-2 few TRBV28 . TGTGCCAGCACTCGTCACCCGCGCCCCTATGGCTACACCTTC CASTRHPRPYGYTF
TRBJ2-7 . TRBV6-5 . TGTGCCAGCAGCCTATCGTTAGCGGAGCCCCGGGACGAGCAGTACTTC CASSLSLAEPRDEQYF
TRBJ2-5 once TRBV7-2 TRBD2 TGTGCCAGCAGCTTTTTAGCGGGAGACCAAGAGACCCAGTACTTC CASSFLAGDQETQYF
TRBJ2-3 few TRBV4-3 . TGCGCCAGCAGCCAAGCCCACATCTTCCCAGATACGCAGTATTTT CASSQAHIFPDTQYF
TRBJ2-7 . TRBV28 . TGTGCCAGCAGTTTCCCTAGCGAAAGAAGCGCCTACGAGCAGTACTTC CASSFPSERSAYEQYF